These 24 T cell receptor beta chains originate from one sample sequenced in a study of shared clonotypes between healthy human individuals. Method: immunoSEQ multiplex PCR; TCRdb's copy keeps in-frame clones and lacks some. The data contain around 610,000 clones, approximately 96% of them singletons. Terminally differentiated effector memory CD45RA+ cells were left out of the naive CD8 fraction, which was CD45RO-negative and positively selected for CCR7. The sample taken for sequencing was naive CD8+ T cells sorted from blood. The receptors were sampled from a woman younger than 45 in good health.

A note on this clone: Other DNA sequences in this specimen translate into the identical CDR3. The chain employs TRBV7-9 and TRBJ2-7, with TRBD1 as a possible D gene (6 bases). Trimming took off 3 bases at V and 2 bases at J, with 8 bases between the two ends. Germline values: CDR1 SEHNR, CDR2 FQNEAQ (reference sequence). The CDR3 loop spans 13 amino acids. The CDR3 loop reads CASSLGHTYEQYF. The CDR3 DNA reads as TGTGCCAGCAGCTTGGGACACACCTACGAGCAGTACTTC.

This clone was detected once. This rearrangement joins TRBV7-9 to TRBJ1-2; a weak D match, TRBD1 (5 bases). This CDR3 has 15 residues. V was cut by 1 base and J by 3 bases, with 12 bases left in between. Germline-derived CDR1 and CDR2 are SEHNR and FQNEAQ (reference sequence). CDR3 in DNA: TGTGCCAGCAGCTTAGTCATGGGGGGACACTATGGCTACACCTTC. Translating gives CASSLVMGGHYGYTF.

The chain couples TRBV5-1 to TRBJ2-1; 12 bases map to TRBD1. This CDR3 has 15 residues. V shed 3 bases, J shed 7 bases, and the junction held 5 bases outside the gene matches. Germline V lookup: CDR1 SGHRS, CDR2 YFSETQ. The CDR3 DNA follows: TGCGCCAGCAGCTGGGGACAGGGGGCGCCAAATGAGCAGTTCTTC. It is translated as CASSWGQGAPNEQFF.

The count of this clone is one. The chain carries TRBV29-1 and TRBJ2-3, with 11 nucleotides matching TRBD2. Germline V gives CDR1 SQVTM, CDR2 ANQGSEA. V dropped 3 bases and J dropped 2; count of bases not matched to a gene: 10. The CDR3 has 17 amino acids. The CDR3 nucleotides read TGCAGCGTTGAGGGCCTGCCGGGACTAGCGGACACAGATACGCAGTATTTT. It yields the protein CSVEGLPGLADTDTQYF.

V usage is TRBV19 and J usage is TRBJ2-1, with TRBD2 as a possible D gene (6 bases). Per the germline V gene, CDR1 is LNHDA and CDR2 is SQIVND (reference sequence). Deletions cut 5 bases from V and 0 bases from J, with 14 bases between. The length of the CDR3 is 16 residues. CDR3 residues: CASSPLAEPSYNEQFF. The DNA of the CDR3 is TGTGCCAGTAGTCCCTTAGCGGAGCCCTCCTACAATGAGCAGTTCTTC.

The chain has TRBV4-1 and TRBJ2-3; weak D call: TRBD2 (5 bases). The germline V and J ends were trimmed by 3 bases and 1 base, with 14 bases remaining between them. CDR1 and CDR2 from the germline V gene are MGHRA and YSYEKL. The CDR3 runs 16 residues. The CDR3 loop is CASSQPLVIGTDTQYF. The CDR3 DNA sequence: TGCGCCAGCAGCCAGCCACTAGTAATCGGCACAGATACGCAGTATTTT.

With respect to this clone: Other DNA variants within this sample encode the same CDR3. The chain couples TRBV20-1 to TRBJ2-7; D is unclear. Germline V CDR1 and CDR2: DFQATT, SNEGSKA (reference sequence). V was pared by 4 bases and J by 3 bases, with 4 bases between. The CDR3 is 10 amino acids. The CDR3, as DNA: TGCAGTGCTAACAGCTACGAGCAGTACTTC. Its protein product is CSANSYEQYF.

The rearrangement links TRBV7-2 to TRBJ2-1, with D possibly called TRBD1 or TRBD2 (5 bases each). This CDR3 has 14 residues. Germline V gene data show CDR1 as SGHTA and CDR2 as FQGNSA. V was cut by 4 bases and J by 5 bases, with 12 bases left in between. The CDR3 DNA sequence: TGTGCCAGCAGCTCACCGGGACGAAACAATGAGCAGTTCTTC. Encoded protein: CASSSPGRNNEQFF. Using reference TRBV7-2 and TRBJ2-1 for the parts outside the CDR3, the full variable domain is GAGVSQSPSNKVTEKGKDVELRCDPISGHTALYWYRQSLGQGLEFLIYFQGNSAPDKSGLPSDRFSAERTGGSVSTLTIQRTQQEDSAVYLCASSSPGRNNEQFFGPGTRLTVL.

The J gene is TRBJ2-1, the V gene TRBV7-9; D assignment may be TRBD1 or TRBD2 (5 bases each). The CDR3 runs 14 residues. Germline V gene sequence: CDR1 SEHNR, CDR2 FQNEAQ (reference sequence). The V end was cut by 4 bases, the J end by 0 bases, with 7 bases between. The CDR3 here is CASSWGSSYNEQFF. CDR3 coding DNA: TGTGCCAGCAGCTGGGGGAGCTCCTACAATGAGCAGTTCTTC.

The V gene is TRBV7-2, the J gene TRBJ2-3, with TRBD2 matching over 7 bases. The germline V gene encodes CDR1 SGHTA and CDR2 FQGNSA. CDR3 length: 17 residues. The junction had 8 bases not matched to a gene; V was cut back by 0 bases and J by 2 bases. In nucleotides, the CDR3 is TGTGCCAGCAGCTTAGCCGGTCCTAGCGGAACCACAGATACGCAGTATTTT. Translated, it gives CASSLAGPSGTTDTQYF.

Concerning this clone itself: Other DNA sequences from this sample encode an identical CDR3 as well. The rearrangement joins TRBV2 to TRBJ2-7; D ambiguous. V was trimmed by 6 bases and J by 0 bases, leaving 6 bases between them. Germline V lookup: CDR1 SNHLY, CDR2 FYNNEI. The length of the CDR3 is 12 residues. The CDR3 sequence: CASRSSSYEQYF. CDR3 sequence (DNA): TGTGCCAGCAGGTCAAGCTCCTACGAGCAGTACTTC. Filled out from reference TRBV2 and TRBJ2-7, the complete variable domain reads EPEVTQTPSHQVTQMGQEVILRCVPISNHLYFYWYRQILGQKVEFLVSFYNNEISEKSEIFDDQFSVERPDGSNFTLKIRSTKLEDSAMYFCASRSSSYEQYFGPGTRLTVT.

This clone has just a few counts. V usage is TRBV7-3 and J usage is TRBJ2-7; D remains ambiguous. Germline CDR1 and CDR2: SGHTA and FQGTGA. The CDR3 length is 14 residues. V was pared by 5 bases and J by 2 bases, with 13 bases between. The CDR3 loop reads CASSLRMPPYEQYF. Written as DNA, the CDR3 is TGTGCCAGCAGCCTCAGAATGCCGCCCTACGAGCAGTACTTC.

This rearrangement joins TRBV30 to TRBJ2-7; unclear D gene. The CDR3 is 11 residues long. Trimming stripped 1 base from V and 2 bases from J, with 3 bases between. Germline CDR1 reads GTSNPN; CDR2 reads SVGIG (reference sequence). The CDR3 reads CAWSDAYEQYF. CDR3 nucleotides: TGTGCCTGGAGTGATGCCTACGAGCAGTACTTC.

The V gene is TRBV7-2, the J gene TRBJ2-1, with a possible D match to TRBD2 (6 bases). The CDR3 loop spans 16 amino acids. With 1 base removed from V and 4 bases from J, the gap between germline ends came to 14 bases. Germline V gene lookup returns CDR1 SGHTA and CDR2 FQGNSA. In DNA form, the CDR3 reads TGTGCCAGCAGCTTAGGTTCGGGAGTCGGGTACAATGAGCAGTTCTTC. This translates into CASSLGSGVGYNEQFF.

The chain carries TRBV6-1 and TRBJ2-5; perhaps TRBD2 as D (5 bases). The germline gives CDR1 MNHNS, CDR2 SASEGT. Trimming took off 6 bases at V and 7 bases at J, with 12 bases between the two ends. This CDR3 contains 12 residues. CDR3 in DNA: TGTGCCAGCAGGGACTCAATGGCGACCCAGTACTTC. This codes for CASRDSMATQYF.

Comments on this clone: Other DNA sequences in the sample encode the same CDR3. J is TRBJ2-5 and V is TRBV19; no clear D. The CDR3 spans 13 residues. The V end was cut by 6 bases, the J end by 3 bases, with 11 bases between. Germline values: CDR1 LNHDA, CDR2 SQIVND (reference sequence). The CDR3 here is CASSSDGEETQYF. The CDR3 DNA is TGTGCCAGTAGCTCGGACGGAGAAGAGACCCAGTACTTC.

The chain combines TRBV12-5 with TRBJ1-1; D gene unclear. The V end lost 1 base, the J end lost 1 base, and 4 bases lay between the germline ends. CDR3 size: 13 residues. Germline V gives CDR1 LGHNT, CDR2 FRNRAP. The CDR3 region has the DNA TGTGCTAGTGGTTTGGCAGCGAACACTGAAGCTTTCTTT. The encoded protein is CASGLAANTEAFF. Looking up the rest from reference TRBV12-5 and TRBJ1-1 gives the full variable domain: DARVTQTPRHKVTEMGQEVTMRCQPILGHNTVFWYRQTMMQGLELLAYFRNRAPLDDSGMPKDRFSAEMPDATLATLKIQPSEPRDSAVYFCASGLAANTEAFFGQGTRLTVV.

The chain has TRBV11-2 and TRBJ2-1, with 11 bases identical to TRBD2. The CDR3 is made up of 15 amino acids. The V segment lost 5 bases and the J segment 7 bases; nucleotides outside the gene matches: 7. Germline V gene lookup returns CDR1 SGHAT and CDR2 FQNNGV. Here the CDR3 reads CASSVLAGGPNEQFF. The CDR3 DNA sequence: TGTGCCAGCAGCGTATTAGCGGGAGGGCCTAATGAGCAGTTCTTC.

The gene calls are TRBV28 and TRBJ2-4; D possibly matches TRBD1 or TRBD2 (5 bases each). V lost 3 bases, J lost 1 base, and 16 bases lay in between. Germline CDR1 reads MDHEN; CDR2 reads SYDVKM. The CDR3 spans 17 residues. DNA for the CDR3: TGTGCCAGCAGTTTCCGGTATGGGGGATGGGCCAAAAACATTCAGTACTTC. Translating it yields CASSFRYGGWAKNIQYF.

The chain employs TRBV7-6 and TRBJ2-3; D possibly corresponds to TRBD2 (6 bases). V was shortened by 3 bases and J by 5 bases, with 15 bases between the two germline ends. CDR1 and CDR2 from the germline V gene are SGHVS and FNYEAQ. The CDR3 is made up of 15 amino acids. The CDR3 nucleotides are TGTGCCAGCAGCTTTTTTGTGGGAGGTATAGATACGCAGTATTTT. This encodes CASSFFVGGIDTQYF.

In its sample, this clone was seen once. This sample includes further DNA sequences coding for the same CDR3. The V call is TRBV27, the J call TRBJ2-7; 8 bases are shared with TRBD2. The germline CDR1 and CDR2 sequences are MNHEY and SMNVEV (reference sequence). With 6 bases clipped from V and 3 bases from J, the junction kept 1 base outside the gene matches. This CDR3 has 12 residues. The CDR3 DNA reads as TGTGCCAGCAGCCGGGGGGGCTACGAGCAGTACTTC. This codes for CASSRGGYEQYF.

This chain links TRBV20-1 with TRBJ1-1; D gene uncertain. V shed 0 bases and J shed 7 bases, with 3 bases lying between them. This CDR3 region has 10 residues. Germline lookup yields CDR1 DFQATT and CDR2 SNEGSKA (reference sequence). The CDR3 DNA is TGCAGTGCTAGAGATGGTGAAGCTTTCTTT. Encoded protein: CSARDGEAFF.

The CDR3 protein is CSVTRGSHTEAFF. CDR3 sequence (DNA): TGCAGCGTTACCCGAGGCAGTCACACTGAAGCTTTCTTT. V usage is TRBV29-1 and J usage is TRBJ1-1; no firm D call. The CDR3 runs 13 residues. Germline values: CDR1 SQVTM, CDR2 ANQGSEA. V dropped 5 bases and J dropped 3 bases, with 13 bases sitting between them.

The chain has TRBV5-6 and TRBJ2-5; tentatively, D is TRBD2 (5 bases). CDR3 length: 13 residues. Trimming took 1 base from V and 5 from J, leaving 9 bases between them. CDR1 is SGHDT, CDR2 YYEEEE, per germline. The CDR3 sequence is CASSLTSKETQYF. CDR3 DNA: TGTGCCAGCAGCTTGACTAGTAAGGAGACCCAGTACTTC.